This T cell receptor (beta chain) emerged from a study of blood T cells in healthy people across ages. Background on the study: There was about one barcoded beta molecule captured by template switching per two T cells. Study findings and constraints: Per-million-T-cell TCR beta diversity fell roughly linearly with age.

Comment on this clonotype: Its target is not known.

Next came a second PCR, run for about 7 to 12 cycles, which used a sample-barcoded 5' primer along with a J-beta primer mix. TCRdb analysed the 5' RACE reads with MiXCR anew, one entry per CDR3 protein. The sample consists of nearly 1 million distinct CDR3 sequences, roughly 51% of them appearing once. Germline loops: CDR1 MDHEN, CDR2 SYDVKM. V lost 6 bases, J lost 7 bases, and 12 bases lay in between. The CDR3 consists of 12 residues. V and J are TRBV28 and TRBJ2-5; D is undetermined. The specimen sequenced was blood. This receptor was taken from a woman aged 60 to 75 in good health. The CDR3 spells CASSTPLGTQYF. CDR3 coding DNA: TGTGCCAGCAGCACCCCCCTAGGGACCCAGTACTTC.